Described below is a single T cell receptor beta chain sequence and its context. The data were obtained in a study of blood T cell repertoires in COVID-19. At the level of the study: Donors in the United States, Italy and Spain gave samples during acute or convalescent COVID-19. The analysed material was cDNA or gDNA that came from T cells, B-cell-depleted T cells, or PBMCs.

Per germline, CDR1 LNHNV and CDR2 YYDKDF (reference sequence). The V and J ends lost 5 bases and 5 bases, in that order; junction bases with no gene match: 10. The CDR3 has 16 amino acids. Per the original data handling: How many nucleated cells were present was estimated from reference gene primer amplification. Data came from immunoSEQ multiplex PCR; TCRdb stores just in-frame clones and leaves some out. That table furnishes V, J and clone size, whereas the DNA furnished D and trimming. Among about 140,000 clones listed, more than 65% were seen once. Specimen: peripheral blood. The chain carries TRBV15 and TRBJ2-3, with 10 positions matching TRBD2. The TCR was taken from a man between 60 and 75 years old with active or convalescent COVID-19. This chain's CDR3 is CATSPLAGVSGDTQYF. The CDR3 DNA sequence: TGTGCCACCAGCCCTCTAGCGGGGGTTTCCGGAGATACGCAGTATTTT.